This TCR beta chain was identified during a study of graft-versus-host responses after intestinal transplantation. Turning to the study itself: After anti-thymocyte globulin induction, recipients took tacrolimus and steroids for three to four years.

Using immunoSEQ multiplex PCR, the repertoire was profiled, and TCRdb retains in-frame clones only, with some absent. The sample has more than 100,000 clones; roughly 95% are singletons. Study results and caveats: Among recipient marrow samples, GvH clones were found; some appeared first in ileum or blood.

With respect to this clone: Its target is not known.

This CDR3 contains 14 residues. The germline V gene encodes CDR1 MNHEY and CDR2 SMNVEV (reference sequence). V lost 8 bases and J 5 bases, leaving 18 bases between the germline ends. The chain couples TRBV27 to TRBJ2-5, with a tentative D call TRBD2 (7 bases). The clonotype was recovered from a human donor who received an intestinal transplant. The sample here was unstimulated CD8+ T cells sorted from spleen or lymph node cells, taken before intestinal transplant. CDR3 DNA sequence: TGTGCCAGCGCGGGGGCCGGGGGATGGGAGACCCAGTACTTC. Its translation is CASAGAGGWETQYF.